What follows is one TCR beta chain and its context. No antigen is known for it. The sample is drawn from a study of T-cell memory formation after mild COVID-19. Turning to the study itself: TCR clustering was largely donor specific.

Germline values: CDR1 LGHNA, CDR2 YSLEER. The CDR3 sequence is 16 residues long. V was pared by 0 bases and J by 1 base, with 10 bases between. Whole-study results and caveats: Clones that contracted clustered mainly in CM and EM if CD4+ and in EMRA if CD8+.

Constant-segment primers were used for 5'RACE, and the resulting TCR alpha and TCR beta cDNA libraries carried sample barcodes and UMIs. TCRdb passed the 5' RACE reads through MiXCR, listing each CDR3 protein once. The sample holds more than 400,000 distinct CDR3 sequences, 18% seen once. The clonotype comes from an adult woman who had mild COVID-19 (a few samples of this study predate the infection). Cell type and time point are not known. The chain carries TRBV4-3 and TRBJ1-3; D gene ambiguous. Sequencing input: PBMCs or a T cell subset sorted from them (not recorded which). The CDR3 DNA reads as TGCGCCAGCAGCCAAGATCGGGGAGGATCTGGAAACACCATATATTTT. Translating gives CASSQDRGGSGNTIYF.